The present entry profiles one T cell receptor beta chain with its context. Antigen: not known. The PCR had 60 Vbeta and 13 Jbeta primers. This table comes from immunoSEQ multiplex PCR, and its TCRdb copy is limited to in-frame clones, with some not included. Altogether some 150,000 clones are present, around 72% being singletons, with the ten largest covering 4.3%. This record comes from a study of cytomegalovirus exposure and HLA in healthy donors. Study-wide points: Available immune exposure information was restricted to CMV serostatus only.

Sequenced input: PBMCs. The source is a man between 18 and 29 years old in good health and CMV-seropositive.

CDR3 DNA: TGTGCCAGTAGTATCGGACAGGACGTGAACACTGAAGCTTTCTTT. Amino acid sequence: CASSIGQDVNTEAFF. This chain uses TRBV19 with TRBJ1-1; 7 bases align to TRBD1. This CDR3 is built from 15 residues. Losses at the gene ends were 3 bases for V and 0 bases for J; bases not matched to a gene: 4. Germline CDR1 and CDR2: LNHDA and SQIVND (reference sequence).